The rows below give T cell receptor beta chains drawn from one sample of a study of vaccination and CD4 T cells after COVID-19. The antigens for these receptors are not known. TCRdb analysed the PCR reads with MiXCR anew, one entry per CDR3 protein. The sample includes about 7,800 distinct CDR3 sequences, 30% to 40% of them seen just once. The sequenced sample consisted of CD4+ T cells from blood, cultured in vitro. Receptors were obtained from a human donor in good health. Both conserved end residues are part of each CDR3. A D gene is named only where the DNA matches it firmly. Clone size, where shown, is once, few, many, or a class for clones that have expanded.

j_gene: TRBJ1-2; d_gene: NA; abundance: NA; v_gene: TRBV6-5; CDR3nt: TGTGCCAGCAGTTCACAGGGTGGTATATATGGCTACACCTTC; CDR3aa: CASSSQGGIYGYTF
j_gene: TRBJ2-1; d_gene: NA; abundance: NA; v_gene: TRBV6-1; CDR3nt: TGTGCCAGCAGTGAAGGATTGGTAGCTAATAATGAGCAGTTCTTC; CDR3aa: CASSEGLVANNEQFF
j_gene: TRBJ2-5; d_gene: TRBD2; abundance: few; v_gene: TRBV27; CDR3nt: TGTGCCAGCAGTTTCGCGGGGGGTTCGGAGACCCAGTACTTC; CDR3aa: CASSFAGGSETQYF
j_gene: TRBJ2-7; d_gene: TRBD1; abundance: NA; v_gene: TRBV27; CDR3nt: TGTGCCAGCAGTCGCCTAGGGGGCGCCCGGGACGAGCAGTACTTC; CDR3aa: CASSRLGGARDEQYF
j_gene: TRBJ1-5; d_gene: NA; abundance: NA; v_gene: TRBV19; CDR3nt: TGTGCCAGTTCCCTCCCTGGGCAGCCCCAGCATTTT; CDR3aa: CASSLPGQPQHF
j_gene: TRBJ2-2; d_gene: NA; abundance: NA; v_gene: TRBV7-8; CDR3nt: TGTGCCAGCAGCTTAGCGCAGGCGGCCGGCACCGGGGAGCTGTTTTTT; CDR3aa: CASSLAQAAGTGELFF
j_gene: TRBJ1-1; d_gene: NA; abundance: large; v_gene: TRBV20-1; CDR3nt: TGCAGTGCTGGTATAAGGGGTTCAGGGGAAGCTTTCTTT; CDR3aa: CSAGIRGSGEAFF
j_gene: TRBJ2-3; d_gene: TRBD2; abundance: NA; v_gene: TRBV7-2; CDR3nt: TGTGCCAGCATCAAACACAGCGGGGGGGCAGCGGATACGCAGTATTTT; CDR3aa: CASIKHSGGAADTQYF
j_gene: TRBJ1-2; d_gene: TRBD1; abundance: NA; v_gene: TRBV28; CDR3nt: TGTGCCAGCAGTACAGGGGGAGCGGGCTATGGCTACACCTTC; CDR3aa: CASSTGGAGYGYTF
j_gene: TRBJ2-7; d_gene: NA; abundance: NA; v_gene: TRBV21-1; CDR3nt: TGTGCCAGCAGCAAAGAGTATGGGGGGGACACTCTTGGCGAGCAGTACTTC; CDR3aa: CASSKEYGGDTLGEQYF
j_gene: TRBJ1-6; d_gene: TRBD1; abundance: NA; v_gene: TRBV4-3; CDR3nt: TGCGCCAGCAGCCAAGATCCGCCGCCCGGACAGGCGTTTAATTCACCCCTCCACTTT; CDR3aa: CASSQDPPPGQAFNSPLHF
j_gene: TRBJ1-4; d_gene: NA; abundance: NA; v_gene: TRBV18; CDR3nt: TGTGCCAGCTCATCCTTTCCCGGGACACACTGGATGGAACTGTTTTTT; CDR3aa: CASSSFPGTHWMELFF
j_gene: TRBJ1-5; d_gene: NA; abundance: NA; v_gene: TRBV6-2/TRBV6-3; CDR3nt: TGTGCCAGCAGGACGACAGTATATAGCAATCAGCCCCAGCATTTT; CDR3aa: CASRTTVYSNQPQHF
j_gene: TRBJ1-1; d_gene: TRBD1; abundance: NA; v_gene: TRBV7-8; CDR3nt: TGTGCCAGCAGCGTAGACAGGGGAATGGATTTCTTT; CDR3aa: CASSVDRGMDFF
j_gene: TRBJ1-2; d_gene: NA; abundance: NA; v_gene: TRBV6-1; CDR3nt: TGTGCCACCATACGGCCTGCCGGGCATAACTATGGCTACACCTTC; CDR3aa: CATIRPAGHNYGYTF
j_gene: TRBJ1-2; d_gene: TRBD1; abundance: NA; v_gene: TRBV20-1; CDR3nt: TGCAGTGCTAGAGTCGTAGGGACAGGGGGGTACTATGGCTACACCTTC; CDR3aa: CSARVVGTGGYYGYTF
j_gene: TRBJ2-1; d_gene: TRBD2; abundance: NA; v_gene: TRBV20-1; CDR3nt: TGCAGTGCCCAGGGGGGGACTAGCGGGAGGGCCCGGTTTCTTGATGAGCAGTTCTTC; CDR3aa: CSAQGGTSGRARFLDEQFF
j_gene: TRBJ2-5; d_gene: TRBD1; abundance: NA; v_gene: TRBV20-1; CDR3nt: TGCAGTGCCGCCGAGAAGGGGACAGGGGTTGCAGAGACCCAGTACTTC; CDR3aa: CSAAEKGTGVAETQYF
j_gene: TRBJ1-2; d_gene: NA; abundance: NA; v_gene: TRBV24-1; CDR3nt: TGTGCCACCAGTGATTCTAACTATGGCTACACCTTC; CDR3aa: CATSDSNYGYTF
j_gene: TRBJ2-3; d_gene: NA; abundance: NA; v_gene: TRBV19; CDR3nt: TGTGCCAGTAAGAGACAGGCGGGCACAGATACGCAGTATTTT; CDR3aa: CASKRQAGTDTQYF
j_gene: TRBJ1-2; d_gene: TRBD1; abundance: NA; v_gene: TRBV20-1; CDR3nt: TGCAGTGCTAGCCATCTACAGGGGGCCGATGGCTACACCTTC; CDR3aa: CSASHLQGADGYTF
j_gene: TRBJ1-2; d_gene: NA; abundance: few; v_gene: TRBV6-5; CDR3nt: TGTGCCAGCAGTTACTCGGCAACAGCTAACTATGGCTACACCTTC; CDR3aa: CASSYSATANYGYTF
j_gene: TRBJ1-2; d_gene: NA; abundance: few; v_gene: TRBV30; CDR3nt: TGTGCCTGGAGTCAGGACCCTTCGTATGGCTACACCTTC; CDR3aa: CAWSQDPSYGYTF
j_gene: TRBJ1-4; d_gene: NA; abundance: few; v_gene: TRBV20-1; CDR3nt: TGCAGTGCTAGGGAGGGGTCCTGGAATGAAAAACTGTTTTTT; CDR3aa: CSAREGSWNEKLFF
j_gene: TRBJ2-5; d_gene: TRBD2; abundance: few; v_gene: TRBV6-2/TRBV6-3; CDR3nt: TGTGCCAGCAGTTTTCCTCTGAGCGGGGGGGCCGAAGAGACCCAGTACTTC; CDR3aa: CASSFPLSGGAEETQYF
j_gene: TRBJ1-1; d_gene: NA; abundance: NA; v_gene: TRBV20-1; CDR3nt: TGCAGTGCTAGAGTAGGCCAGATGAACACTGAAGCTTTCTTT; CDR3aa: CSARVGQMNTEAFF
j_gene: TRBJ2-4; d_gene: NA; abundance: few; v_gene: TRBV27; CDR3nt: TGTGCCAGCAGTTTTCCCGGAGGGGCCAAAAACATTCAGTACTTC; CDR3aa: CASSFPGGAKNIQYF
j_gene: TRBJ1-5; d_gene: NA; abundance: few; v_gene: TRBV19; CDR3nt: TGTGCCAGTAGTATAAACCGGGACGCGAGCAATCAGCCCCAGCATTTT; CDR3aa: CASSINRDASNQPQHF
j_gene: TRBJ2-2; d_gene: NA; abundance: few; v_gene: TRBV5-4; CDR3nt: TGTGCCAGCAGTAGGGACTTACCAACCGGGGAGCTGTTTTTT; CDR3aa: CASSRDLPTGELFF
j_gene: TRBJ1-1; d_gene: NA; abundance: NA; v_gene: TRBV19; CDR3nt: TGTGCCAGTAGTATAGCGGGACGGCCGCCAACTCCTTTCTTT; CDR3aa: CASSIAGRPPTPFF
j_gene: TRBJ1-2; d_gene: NA; abundance: NA; v_gene: TRBV20-1; CDR3nt: TGCAGTGCTAGAGACCACACAGCCAGTATTGGCTATGGCTACACCTTC; CDR3aa: CSARDHTASIGYGYTF
j_gene: TRBJ1-1; d_gene: TRBD1; abundance: once; v_gene: TRBV12-3/TRBV12-4; CDR3nt: TGTGCCAGCAATAAAAGGGACAGCGGCGCTGAAGCTTTCTTT; CDR3aa: CASNKRDSGAEAFF